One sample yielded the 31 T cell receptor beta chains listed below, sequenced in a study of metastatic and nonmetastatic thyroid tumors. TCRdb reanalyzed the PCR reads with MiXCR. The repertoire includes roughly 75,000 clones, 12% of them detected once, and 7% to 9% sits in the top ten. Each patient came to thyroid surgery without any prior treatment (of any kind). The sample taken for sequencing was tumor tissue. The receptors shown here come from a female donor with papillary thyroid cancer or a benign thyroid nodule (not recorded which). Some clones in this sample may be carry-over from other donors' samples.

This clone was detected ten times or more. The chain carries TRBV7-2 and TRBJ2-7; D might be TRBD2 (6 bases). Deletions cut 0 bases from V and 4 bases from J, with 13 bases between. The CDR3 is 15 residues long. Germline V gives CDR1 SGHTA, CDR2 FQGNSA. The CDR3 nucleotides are TGTGCCAGCAGCTTAGCTGGCGGGATCCGATACGAGCAGTACTTC. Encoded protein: CASSLAGGIRYEQYF.

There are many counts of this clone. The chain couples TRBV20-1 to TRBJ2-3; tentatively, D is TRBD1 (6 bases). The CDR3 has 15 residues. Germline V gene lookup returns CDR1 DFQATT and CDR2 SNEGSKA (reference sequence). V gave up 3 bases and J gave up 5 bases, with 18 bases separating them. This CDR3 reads CSASSPGVDEDTQYF. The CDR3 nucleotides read TGCAGTGCTAGTTCCCCAGGGGTGGATGAAGATACGCAGTATTTT.

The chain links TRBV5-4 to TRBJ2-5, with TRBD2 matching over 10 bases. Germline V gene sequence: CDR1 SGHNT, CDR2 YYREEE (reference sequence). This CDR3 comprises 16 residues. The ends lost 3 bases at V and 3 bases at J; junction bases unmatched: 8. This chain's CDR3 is CASSSPGLAEEETQYF. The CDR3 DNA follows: TGTGCCAGCAGCTCCCCAGGACTAGCGGAAGAAGAGACCCAGTACTTC.

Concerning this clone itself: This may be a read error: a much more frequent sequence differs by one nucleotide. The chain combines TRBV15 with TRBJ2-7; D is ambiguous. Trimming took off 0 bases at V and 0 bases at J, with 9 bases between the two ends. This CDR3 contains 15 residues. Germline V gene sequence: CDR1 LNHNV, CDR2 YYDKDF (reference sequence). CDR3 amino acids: CATSRDLGVSYEQYF. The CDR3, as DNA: TGTGCCACCAGCAGAGATCTAGGTGTCTCCTACGAGCAGTACTTC.

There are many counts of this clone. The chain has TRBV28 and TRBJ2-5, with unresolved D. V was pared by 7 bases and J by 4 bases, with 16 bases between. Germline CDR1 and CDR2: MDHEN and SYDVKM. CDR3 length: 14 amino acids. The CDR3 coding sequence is TGTGCCAGCACCCAAACCGCTAGGGCAGAGACCCAGTACTTC. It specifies CASTQTARAETQYF.

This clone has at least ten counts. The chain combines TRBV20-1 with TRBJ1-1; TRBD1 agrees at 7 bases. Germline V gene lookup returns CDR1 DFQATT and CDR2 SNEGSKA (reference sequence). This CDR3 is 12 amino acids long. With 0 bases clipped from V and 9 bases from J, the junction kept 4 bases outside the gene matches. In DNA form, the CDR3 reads TGCAGTGCTAGAGAGGGCAGGGGGAAAGCTTTCTTT. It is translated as CSAREGRGKAFF.

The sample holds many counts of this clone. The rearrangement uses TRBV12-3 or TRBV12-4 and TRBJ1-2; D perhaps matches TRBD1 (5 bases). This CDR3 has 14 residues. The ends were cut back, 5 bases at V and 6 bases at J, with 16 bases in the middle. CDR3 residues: CASSARQWGDGYTF. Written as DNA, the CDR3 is TGTGCCAGCAGTGCACGACAGTGGGGCGATGGCTACACCTTC.

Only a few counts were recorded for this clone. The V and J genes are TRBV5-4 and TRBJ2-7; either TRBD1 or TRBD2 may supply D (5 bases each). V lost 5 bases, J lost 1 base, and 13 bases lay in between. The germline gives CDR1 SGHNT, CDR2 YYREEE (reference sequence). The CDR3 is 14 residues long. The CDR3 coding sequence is TGTGCCAGCAGTGGGGGTAGCGCTTCCTACGAGCAGTACTTC. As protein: CASSGGSASYEQYF.

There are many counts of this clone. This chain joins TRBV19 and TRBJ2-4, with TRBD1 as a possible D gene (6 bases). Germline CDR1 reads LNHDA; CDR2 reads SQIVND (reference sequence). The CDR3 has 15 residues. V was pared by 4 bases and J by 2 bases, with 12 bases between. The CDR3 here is CASSKGQTTKNIQYF. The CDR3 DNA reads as TGTGCCAGTAGTAAAGGACAGACGACCAAAAACATTCAGTACTTC.

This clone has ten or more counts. Here the CDR3 DNA reads TGTGCCAGCAGCTCCTGGGGAGACCCCTACGAGCAGTACTTC. Protein: CASSSWGDPYEQYF. The V gene is TRBV13, the J gene TRBJ2-7; D is possibly TRBD2 (5 bases). The germline gives CDR1 PRHDT, CDR2 FYEKMQ (reference sequence). V lost 4 bases and J lost 2, with 12 bases in between. This CDR3 contains 14 residues.

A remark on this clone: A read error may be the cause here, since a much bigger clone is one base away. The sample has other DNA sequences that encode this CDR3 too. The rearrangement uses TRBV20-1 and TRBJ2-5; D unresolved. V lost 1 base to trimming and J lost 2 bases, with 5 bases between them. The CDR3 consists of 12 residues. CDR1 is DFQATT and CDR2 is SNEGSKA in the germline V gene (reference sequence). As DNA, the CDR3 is TGCAGTGCTAGAGGGGTACAAGAGACCCAGTACTTC. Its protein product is CSARGVQETQYF.

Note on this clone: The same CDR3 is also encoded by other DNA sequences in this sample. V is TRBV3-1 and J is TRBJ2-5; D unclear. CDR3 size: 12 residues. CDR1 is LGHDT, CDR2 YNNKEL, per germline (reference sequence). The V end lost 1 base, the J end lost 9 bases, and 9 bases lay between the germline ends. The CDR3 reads CASSQVSRAQYF. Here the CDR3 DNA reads TGTGCCAGCAGCCAAGTTTCTAGGGCCCAGTACTTC.

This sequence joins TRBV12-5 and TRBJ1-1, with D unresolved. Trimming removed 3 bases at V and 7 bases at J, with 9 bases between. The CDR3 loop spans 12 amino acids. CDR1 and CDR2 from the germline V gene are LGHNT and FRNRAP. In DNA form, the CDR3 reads TGTGCTAGTGGTTTCCCCGGGCTTGAAGCTTTCTTT. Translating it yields CASGFPGLEAFF.

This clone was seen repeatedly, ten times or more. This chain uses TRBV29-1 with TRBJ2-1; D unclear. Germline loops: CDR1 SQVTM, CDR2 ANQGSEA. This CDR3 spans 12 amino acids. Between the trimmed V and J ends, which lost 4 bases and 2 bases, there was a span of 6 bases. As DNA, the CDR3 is TGCAGCGTTGGACCCGCCTACAATGAGCAGTTCTTC. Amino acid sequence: CSVGPAYNEQFF.

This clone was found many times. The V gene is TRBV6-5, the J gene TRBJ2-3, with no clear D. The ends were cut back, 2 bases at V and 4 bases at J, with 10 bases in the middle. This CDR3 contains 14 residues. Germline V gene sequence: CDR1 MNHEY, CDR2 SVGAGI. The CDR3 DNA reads TGTGCCAGCAGTTACAGGGATGTAGCAGATACGCAGTATTTT. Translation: CASSYRDVADTQYF.

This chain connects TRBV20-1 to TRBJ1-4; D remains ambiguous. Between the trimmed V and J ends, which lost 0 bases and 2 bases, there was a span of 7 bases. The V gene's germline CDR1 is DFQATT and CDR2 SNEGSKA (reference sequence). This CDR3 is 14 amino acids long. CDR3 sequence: CSARESSTNEKLFF. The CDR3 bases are TGCAGTGCTAGAGAAAGTAGCACTAATGAAAAACTGTTTTTT.

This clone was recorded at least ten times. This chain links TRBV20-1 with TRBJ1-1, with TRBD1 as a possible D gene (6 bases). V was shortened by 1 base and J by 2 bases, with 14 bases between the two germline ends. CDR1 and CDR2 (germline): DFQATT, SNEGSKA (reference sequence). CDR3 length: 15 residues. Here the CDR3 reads CSARVASGQNTEAFF. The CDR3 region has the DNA TGCAGTGCTAGAGTAGCGTCGGGACAAAACACTGAAGCTTTCTTT.

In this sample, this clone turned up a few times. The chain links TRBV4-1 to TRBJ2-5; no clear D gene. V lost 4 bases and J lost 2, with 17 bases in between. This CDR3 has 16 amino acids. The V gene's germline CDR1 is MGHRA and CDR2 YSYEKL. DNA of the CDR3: TGCGCCAGCAGCCCCTTCGCCCTTGGCGCACAAGAGACCCAGTACTTC. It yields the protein CASSPFALGAQETQYF.

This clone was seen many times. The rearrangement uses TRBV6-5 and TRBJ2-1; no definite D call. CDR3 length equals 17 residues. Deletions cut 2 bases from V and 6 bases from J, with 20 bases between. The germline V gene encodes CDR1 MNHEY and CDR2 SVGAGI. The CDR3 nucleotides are TGTGCCAGCAGTTACGTCAAAGCCCGAAGGTTCGTCAATGAGCAGTTCTTC. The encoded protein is CASSYVKARRFVNEQFF.

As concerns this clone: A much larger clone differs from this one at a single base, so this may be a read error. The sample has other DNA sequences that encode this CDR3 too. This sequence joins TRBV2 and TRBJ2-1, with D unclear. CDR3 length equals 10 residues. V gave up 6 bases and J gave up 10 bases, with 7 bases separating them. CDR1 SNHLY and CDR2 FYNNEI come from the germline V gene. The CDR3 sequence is CASRGIEQFF. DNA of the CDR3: TGTGCCAGCAGGGGCATCGAGCAGTTCTTC.

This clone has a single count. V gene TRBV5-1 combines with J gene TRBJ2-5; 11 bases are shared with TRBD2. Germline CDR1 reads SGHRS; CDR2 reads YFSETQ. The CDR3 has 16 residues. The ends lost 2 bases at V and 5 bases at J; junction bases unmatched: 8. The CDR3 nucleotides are TGCGCCAGCAGCTTTACTAGCGGGAGCCGTCAGGAGACCCAGTACTTC. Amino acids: CASSFTSGSRQETQYF.

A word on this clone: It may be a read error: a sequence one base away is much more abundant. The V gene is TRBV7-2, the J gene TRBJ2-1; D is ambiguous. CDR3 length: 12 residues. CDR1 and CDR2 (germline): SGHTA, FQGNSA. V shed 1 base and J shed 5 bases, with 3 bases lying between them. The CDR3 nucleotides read TGTGCCAGCAGCTTAGGGGACAATGAGCAGTTCTTC. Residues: CASSLGDNEQFF.

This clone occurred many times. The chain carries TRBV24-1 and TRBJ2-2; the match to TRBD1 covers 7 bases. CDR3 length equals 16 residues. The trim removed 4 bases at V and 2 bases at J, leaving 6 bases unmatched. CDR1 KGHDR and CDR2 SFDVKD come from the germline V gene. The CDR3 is CATSDWGTVNTGELFF. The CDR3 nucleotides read TGTGCCACCAGTGACTGGGGGACAGTTAACACCGGGGAGCTGTTTTTT.

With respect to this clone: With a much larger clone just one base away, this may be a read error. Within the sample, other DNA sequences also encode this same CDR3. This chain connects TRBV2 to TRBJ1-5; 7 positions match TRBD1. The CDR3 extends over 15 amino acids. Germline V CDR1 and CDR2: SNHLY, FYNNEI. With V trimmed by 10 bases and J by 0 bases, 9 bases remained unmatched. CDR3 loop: CATRDRENSNQPQHF. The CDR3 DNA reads TGTGCCACCCGTGACAGGGAAAATAGCAATCAGCCCCAGCATTTT.

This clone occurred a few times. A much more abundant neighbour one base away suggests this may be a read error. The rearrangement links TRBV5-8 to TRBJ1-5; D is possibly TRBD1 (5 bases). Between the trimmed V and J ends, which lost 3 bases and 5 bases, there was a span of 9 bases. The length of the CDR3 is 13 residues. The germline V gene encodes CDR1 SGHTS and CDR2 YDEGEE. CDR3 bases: TGTGCCAGCAGCTATGACAGATATCAGCCCCAGCATTTT. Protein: CASSYDRYQPQHF.

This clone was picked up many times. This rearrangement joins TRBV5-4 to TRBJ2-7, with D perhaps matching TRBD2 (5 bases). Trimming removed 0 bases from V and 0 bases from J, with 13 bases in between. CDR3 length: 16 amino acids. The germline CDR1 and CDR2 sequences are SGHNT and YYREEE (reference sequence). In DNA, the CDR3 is TGTGCCAGCAGCTTGGTAGGGAGTCTCCCCTCCTACGAGCAGTACTTC. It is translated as CASSLVGSLPSYEQYF.

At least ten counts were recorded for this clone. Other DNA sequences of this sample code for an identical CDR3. CDR3 sequence: CASSPLTGSTDTQYF. CDR3 DNA: TGTGCCAGTAGCCCGCTGACAGGCAGCACAGATACGCAGTATTTT. The chain uses TRBV19 and TRBJ2-3; possible D gene TRBD1, 6 bases. Trimming pared 6 bases from V and 0 bases from J, leaving 13 bases between. CDR1 LNHDA and CDR2 SQIVND come from the germline V gene (reference sequence). This CDR3 spans 15 amino acids.

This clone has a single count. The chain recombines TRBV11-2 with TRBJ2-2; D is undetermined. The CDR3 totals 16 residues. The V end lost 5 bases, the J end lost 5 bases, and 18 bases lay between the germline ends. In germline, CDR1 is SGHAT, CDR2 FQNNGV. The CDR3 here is CASSPLARDGTGELFF. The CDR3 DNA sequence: TGTGCCAGCAGCCCCCTCGCGAGAGACGGGACCGGGGAGCTGTTTTTT. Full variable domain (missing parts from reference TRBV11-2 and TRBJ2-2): EAGVAQSPRYKIIEKRQSVAFWCNPISGHATLYWYQQILGQGPKLLIQFQNNGVVDDSQLPKDRFSAERLKGVDSTLKIQPAKLEDSAVYLCASSPLARDGTGELFFGEGSRLTVL.

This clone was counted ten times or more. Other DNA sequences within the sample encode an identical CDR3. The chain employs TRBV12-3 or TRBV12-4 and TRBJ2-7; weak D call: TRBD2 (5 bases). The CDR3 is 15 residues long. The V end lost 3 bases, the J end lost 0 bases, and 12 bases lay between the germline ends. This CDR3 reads CASSFRAGGSYEQYF. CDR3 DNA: TGTGCCAGCAGTTTTCGGGCGGGTGGCTCCTACGAGCAGTACTTC.

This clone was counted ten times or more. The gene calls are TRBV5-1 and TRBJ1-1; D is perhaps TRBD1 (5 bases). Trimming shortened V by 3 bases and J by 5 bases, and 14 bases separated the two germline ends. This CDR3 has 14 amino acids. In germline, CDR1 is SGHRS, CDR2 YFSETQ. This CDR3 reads CASSSEARDTEAFF. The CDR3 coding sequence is TGCGCCAGCAGCTCCGAAGCCAGGGATACTGAAGCTTTCTTT.

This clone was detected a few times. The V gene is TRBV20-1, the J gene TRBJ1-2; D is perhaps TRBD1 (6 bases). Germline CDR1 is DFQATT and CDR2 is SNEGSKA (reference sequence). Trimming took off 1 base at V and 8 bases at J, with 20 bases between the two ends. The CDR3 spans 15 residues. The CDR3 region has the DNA TGCAGTGCTAGAGGCCCCCTGACAGGCGGGAGAGGCTACACCTTC. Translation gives CSARGPLTGGRGYTF.